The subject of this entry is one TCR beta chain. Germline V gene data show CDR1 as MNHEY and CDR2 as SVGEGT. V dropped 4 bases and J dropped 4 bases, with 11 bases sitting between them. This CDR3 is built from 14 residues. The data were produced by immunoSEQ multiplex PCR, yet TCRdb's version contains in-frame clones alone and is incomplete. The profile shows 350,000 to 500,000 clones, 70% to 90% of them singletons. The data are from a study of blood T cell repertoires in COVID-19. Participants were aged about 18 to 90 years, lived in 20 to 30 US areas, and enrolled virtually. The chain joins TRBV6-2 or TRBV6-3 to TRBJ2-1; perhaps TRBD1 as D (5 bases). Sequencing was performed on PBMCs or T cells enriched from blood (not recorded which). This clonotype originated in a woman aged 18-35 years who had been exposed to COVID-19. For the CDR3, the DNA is TGTGCCAGCAGTTCAGGGCTGATTTACAATGAGCAGTTCTTC. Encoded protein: CASSSGLIYNEQFF.